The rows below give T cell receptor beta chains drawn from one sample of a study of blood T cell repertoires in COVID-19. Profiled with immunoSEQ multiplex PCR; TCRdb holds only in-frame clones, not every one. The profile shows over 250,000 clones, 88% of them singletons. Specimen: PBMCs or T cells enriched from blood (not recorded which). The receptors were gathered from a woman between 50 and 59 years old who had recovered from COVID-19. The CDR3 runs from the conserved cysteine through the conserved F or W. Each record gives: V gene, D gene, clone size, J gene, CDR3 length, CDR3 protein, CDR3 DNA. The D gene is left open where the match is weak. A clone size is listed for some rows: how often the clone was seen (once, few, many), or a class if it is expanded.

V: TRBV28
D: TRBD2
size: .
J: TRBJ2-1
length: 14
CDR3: CASRGLAGDDEQFF
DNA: TGTGCCAGCAGGGGACTAGCGGGAGACGATGAGCAGTTCTTC

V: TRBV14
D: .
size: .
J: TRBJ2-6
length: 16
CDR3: CASSRTSSLGANVLTF
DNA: TGTGCCAGCAGCCGAACCTCTAGTCTTGGGGCCAACGTCCTGACTTTC

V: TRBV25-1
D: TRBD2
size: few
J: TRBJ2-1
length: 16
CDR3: CASSEYATSGNNEQFF
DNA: TGTGCCAGCAGTGAATATGCGACTAGCGGGAACAATGAGCAGTTCTTC

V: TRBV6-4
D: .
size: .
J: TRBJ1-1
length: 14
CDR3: CASSDSSNQGEAFF
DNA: TGTGCCAGCAGTGACTCGAGCAATCAGGGTGAAGCTTTCTTT

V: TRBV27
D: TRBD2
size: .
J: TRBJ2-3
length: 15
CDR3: CASAQPSGGGRRQYF
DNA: TGTGCCAGCGCCCAACCAAGCGGGGGAGGTCGGAGGCAGTATTTT

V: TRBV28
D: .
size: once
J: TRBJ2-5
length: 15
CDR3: CASSFDGRYQETQYF
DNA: TGTGCCAGCAGTTTCGATGGGAGGTACCAAGAGACCCAGTACTTC

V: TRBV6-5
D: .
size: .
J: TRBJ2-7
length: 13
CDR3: CASSYPPGVEQYF
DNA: TGTGCCAGCAGTTATCCCCCGGGGGTCGAGCAGTACTTC

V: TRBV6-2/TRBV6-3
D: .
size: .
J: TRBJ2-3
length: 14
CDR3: CASSSARGWDTQYF
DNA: TGTGCCAGCAGTTCAGCGCGGGGTTGGGATACGCAGTATTTT

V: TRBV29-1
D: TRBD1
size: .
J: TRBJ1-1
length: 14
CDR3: CSGTGTGWFTEAFF
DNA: TGCAGCGGAACAGGGACAGGGTGGTTCACTGAAGCTTTCTTT

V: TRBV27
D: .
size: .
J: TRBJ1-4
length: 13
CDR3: CASSYRVGEKLFF
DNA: TGTGCCAGCAGTTACAGGGTTGGGGAAAAACTGTTTTTT